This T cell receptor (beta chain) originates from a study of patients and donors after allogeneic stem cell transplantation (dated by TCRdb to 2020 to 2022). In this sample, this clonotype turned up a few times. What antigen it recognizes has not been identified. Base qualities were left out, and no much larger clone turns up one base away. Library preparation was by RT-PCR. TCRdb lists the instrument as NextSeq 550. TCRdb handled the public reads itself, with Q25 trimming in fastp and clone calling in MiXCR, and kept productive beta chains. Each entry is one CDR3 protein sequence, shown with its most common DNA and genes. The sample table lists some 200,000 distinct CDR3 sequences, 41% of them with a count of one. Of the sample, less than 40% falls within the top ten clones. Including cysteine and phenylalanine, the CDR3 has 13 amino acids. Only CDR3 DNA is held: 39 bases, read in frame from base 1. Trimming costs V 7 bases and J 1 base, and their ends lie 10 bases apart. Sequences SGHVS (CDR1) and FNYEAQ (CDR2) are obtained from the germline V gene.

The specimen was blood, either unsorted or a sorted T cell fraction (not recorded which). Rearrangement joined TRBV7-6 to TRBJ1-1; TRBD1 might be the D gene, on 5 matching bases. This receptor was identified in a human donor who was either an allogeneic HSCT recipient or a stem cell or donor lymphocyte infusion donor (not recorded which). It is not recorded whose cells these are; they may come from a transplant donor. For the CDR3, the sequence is CASNEGQNTEAFF. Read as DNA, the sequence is TGTGCCAGCAACGAGGGGCAGAACACTGAAGCTTTCTTT.